This section outlines one T cell receptor beta chain sequence together with its context. Its antigen is not identified. This entry comes from a study of T-cell memory formation after mild COVID-19. Study-wide context: Each donor largely had its own TCR clusters. Whole-study findings and limits: CD4+ contracting clones were mainly CM and EM; CD8+ ones, EMRA. Memory sampled before infection contained some responding clones, suggesting cross-reactive memory joined.

This CDR3 has 13 amino acids. V was pared by 0 bases and J by 5 bases, with 2 bases of the junction left unmatched. Germline CDR1 is DFQATT and CDR2 is SNEGSKA (reference sequence). TCRdb called the 5' RACE reads again in MiXCR, with one record for every CDR3 protein. Found here are about 310,000 distinct CDR3 sequences, 19% of them singletons; the top ten hold roughly 20%. Material: PBMCs or a T cell subset sorted from them (not recorded which). The clonotype comes from a man between 18 and 35 years old who had mild COVID-19 (a few samples of this study predate the infection). Cell type and time point are not known. The V gene is TRBV20-1, the J gene TRBJ2-5; TRBD1 matches at 8 bases. Here the CDR3 reads CSARDRTGETQYF. CDR3 nucleotide sequence: TGCAGTGCTAGAGACCGGACAGGGGAGACCCAGTACTTC.